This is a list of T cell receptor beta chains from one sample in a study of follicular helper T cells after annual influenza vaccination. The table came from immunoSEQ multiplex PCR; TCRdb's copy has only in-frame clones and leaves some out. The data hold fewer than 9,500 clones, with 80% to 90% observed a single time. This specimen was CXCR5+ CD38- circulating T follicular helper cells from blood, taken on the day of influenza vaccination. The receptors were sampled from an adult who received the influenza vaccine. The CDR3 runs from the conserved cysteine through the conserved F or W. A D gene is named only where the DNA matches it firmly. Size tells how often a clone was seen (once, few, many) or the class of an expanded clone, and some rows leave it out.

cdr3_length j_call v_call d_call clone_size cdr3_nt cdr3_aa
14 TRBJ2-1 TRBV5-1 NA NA TGCGCCAGCACCCTGGGTGGCTCCTACAATGAGCAGTTCTTC CASTLGGSYNEQFF
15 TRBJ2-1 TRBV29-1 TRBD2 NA TGCAGCGCTCCACCTCCGGGACTAGCGGACAATGAGCAGTTCTTC CSAPPPGLADNEQFF
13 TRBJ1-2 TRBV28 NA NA TGTGCCAGCAGTGCCACAGGGAACTATGGCTACACCTTC CASSATGNYGYTF
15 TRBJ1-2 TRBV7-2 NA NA TGTGCCAGCAGCCCCGGGGCAGGGATGAACTATGGCTACACCTTC CASSPGAGMNYGYTF
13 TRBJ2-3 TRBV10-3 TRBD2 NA TGTGCCATCATTGCGGCGGGGGGAGATACGCAGTATTTT CAIIAAGGDTQYF
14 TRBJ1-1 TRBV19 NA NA TGTGCCAGTACTCAGGGCCAAAAGAACACTGAAGCTTTCTTT CASTQGQKNTEAFF
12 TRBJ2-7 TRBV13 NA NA TGTGCCAGCAGCTTTTCAGGCTACGAGCAGTACTTC CASSFSGYEQYF
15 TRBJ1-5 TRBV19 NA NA TGTGCCACGAACCCGAAACGACAGGCGGAGCAGCCCCAGCATTTT CATNPKRQAEQPQHF
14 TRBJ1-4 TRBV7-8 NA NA TGTGCCAGCAGCTCCGGGACTGAAGTAGAAAAACTGTTTTTT CASSSGTEVEKLFF
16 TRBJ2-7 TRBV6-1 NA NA TGTGCCAGCAGTGAAGCGCGCCGCTGGAGCTCCTACGAGCAGTACTTC CASSEARRWSSYEQYF
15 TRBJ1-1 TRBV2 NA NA TGTGCCAGCAGTCCAACCGGGGTAGCGAACACTGAAGCTTTCTTT CASSPTGVANTEAFF
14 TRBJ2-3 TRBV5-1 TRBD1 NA TGCGCCAGCAGCGTCGGAACAGGGGGGGATACGCAGTATTTT CASSVGTGGDTQYF
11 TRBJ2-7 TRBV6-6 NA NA TGTGCCAGCAGCGGTCACTACGAGCAGTACTTC CASSGHYEQYF
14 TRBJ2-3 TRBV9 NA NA TGTGCCAGCAGCGTGCGGATCCAAACAGATACGCAGTATTTT CASSVRIQTDTQYF
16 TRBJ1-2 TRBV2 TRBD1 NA TGTGCCAGCAGTGACGGGCCTAGGACAGGGATAGAAGGCTACACCTTC CASSDGPRTGIEGYTF
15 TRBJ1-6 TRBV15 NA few TGTGCCACCAGCAGAGGGGGAGTTCGTGATTCACCCCTCCACTTT CATSRGGVRDSPLHF
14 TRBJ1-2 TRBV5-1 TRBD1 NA TGCGCCAGCAGCGACGGACAGGGGGAGAATGGCTACACCTTC CASSDGQGENGYTF
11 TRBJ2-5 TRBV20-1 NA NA TGCAGTGCAAACAGGCAAGAGACCCAGTACTTC CSANRQETQYF
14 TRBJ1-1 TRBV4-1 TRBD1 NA TGCGCCAGCAGCCCCCAGGGGGACCTATCTGAAGCTTTCTTT CASSPQGDLSEAFF
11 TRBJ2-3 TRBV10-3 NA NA TGTGCCATCAGGGAGGGAGATACGCAGTATTTT CAIREGDTQYF
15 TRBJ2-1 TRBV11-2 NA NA TGTGCCAGCAGCCCAAGTTCTCTAGCCGGCGATGAGCAGTTCTTC CASSPSSLAGDEQFF
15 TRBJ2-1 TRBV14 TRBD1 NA TGTGCCAGCAGCTTCCGGGACAGGGGGGTGGATGAGCAGTTCTTC CASSFRDRGVDEQFF
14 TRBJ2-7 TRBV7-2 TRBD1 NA TGTGCCAGCAGCCCCCGGGACAGATCCTACGAGCAGTACTTC CASSPRDRSYEQYF
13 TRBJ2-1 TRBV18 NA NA TGTGCCAGCTCACCACTGGTTAACAATGAGCAGTTCTTC CASSPLVNNEQFF